This entry lists 5 T cell receptor beta chains sequenced from one sample in a study of PD-1 blockade in mismatch repair-deficient tumors. Sequencing used immunoSEQ multiplex PCR; TCRdb keeps in-frame clones, though not all of them. The repertoire has 40,000 to 60,000 clones, 70% to 85% of them found once; the top ten carry approximately 3.5%. The sample in question was PBMCs, obtained before pembrolizumab treatment. Source of these receptors: an adult with mismatch repair-deficient cancer.

This clone has only one observation. V is TRBV19 and J is TRBJ2-7; D might be TRBD2 (5 bases). Germline CDR1 is LNHDA and CDR2 is SQIVND (reference sequence). V shed 5 bases and J shed 3 bases, with 11 bases lying between them. The CDR3 loop spans 13 amino acids. The CDR3 DNA reads as TGTGCCAGTAGTGGGATAGCGTTCTACGAGCAGTACTTC. It encodes CASSGIAFYEQYF.

Only a few counts were recorded for this clone. The chain carries TRBV9 and TRBJ2-7; the D call may be TRBD1 or TRBD2 (5 bases each). This CDR3 comprises 15 residues. CDR1 and CDR2 (germline): SGDLS, YYNGEE. The V end lost 1 base, the J end lost 1 base, and 12 bases lay between the germline ends. The CDR3 DNA sequence: TGTGCCAGCAGCGTAAGTGGGACCCATTCCTACGAGCAGTACTTC. Translating it yields CASSVSGTHSYEQYF.

The DNA of the CDR3 is TGTGCCAGCAGCTGGGACAGAGAAGCCTACGAGCAGTACTTC. Amino acid sequence: CASSWDREAYEQYF. The chain uses TRBV7-9 and TRBJ2-7; TRBD1 agrees at 7 bases. The germline V gene has CDR1 SEHNR and CDR2 FQNEAQ (reference sequence). CDR3 length: 14 amino acids. The ends lost 4 bases at V and 2 bases at J; junction bases unmatched: 5. The complete variable domain, with remaining parts taken from reference TRBV7-9 and TRBJ2-7, reads DTGVSQNPRHKITKRGQNVTFRCDPISEHNRLYWYRQTLGQGPEFLTYFQNEAQLEKSRLLSDRFSAERPKGSFSTLEIQRTEQGDSAMYLCASSWDREAYEQYFGPGTRLTVT.

The chain joins TRBV28 to TRBJ1-2, with D unresolved. Trimming removed 3 bases at V and 5 bases at J, with 13 bases between. Germline V gene lookup returns CDR1 MDHEN and CDR2 SYDVKM. The CDR3 is made up of 14 amino acids. The CDR3 loop reads CASSFRAVSYGYTF. The CDR3 DNA follows: TGTGCCAGCAGTTTCCGGGCAGTATCGTATGGCTACACCTTC.

V and J are TRBV19 and TRBJ2-1; TRBD1 matches 12 bases. J lost 10 bases, V lost 5 bases, and 9 bases had no gene match. Germline lookup yields CDR1 LNHDA and CDR2 SQIVND (reference sequence). CDR3 length: 15 residues. The CDR3 nucleotides are TGTGCCAGTAGTGCCACCGGGACAGGGGGCCGCGAGCAGTTCTTC. Encoded protein: CASSATGTGGREQFF.